This TCR beta chain was observed in a study of shared clonotypes between healthy human individuals. Germline lookup yields CDR1 MGHRA and CDR2 YSYEKL. Trimming took off 3 bases at V and 3 bases at J, with 11 bases between the two ends. The CDR3 runs to 14 residues. Points on this clone: The antigen is undetermined.

Findings of the study overall: Lower generation probabilities were found for non-shared clonotypes than for those shared by all four donors. Sharing across four donors was highest in naive CD4 (roughly 5%) and lowest in memory CD8 (roughly 0.4%). Clonotype sharing across donors was expected to vary with sequencing depth.

Only Caucasian adults living in Nashville, Tennessee made up the donor group. The repertoire was sequenced with immunoSEQ multiplex PCR; TCRdb's copy has only in-frame clones and lacks some. The table lists 2 million to 2.5 million clones, roughly 93% of them singletons. Material: naive CD4+ T cells from PBMCs. Subset indicated: CD45RA+ positively selected. The rearrangement joins TRBV4-1 to TRBJ1-2; D ambiguous. This sequence originates from a man in his late teens or twenties in good health. Some clones in this sample may be carry-over from other donors' samples. CDR3 protein: CASSHPTAHYGYTF. The DNA of the CDR3 is TGCGCCAGCAGCCACCCAACAGCCCACTATGGCTACACCTTC.